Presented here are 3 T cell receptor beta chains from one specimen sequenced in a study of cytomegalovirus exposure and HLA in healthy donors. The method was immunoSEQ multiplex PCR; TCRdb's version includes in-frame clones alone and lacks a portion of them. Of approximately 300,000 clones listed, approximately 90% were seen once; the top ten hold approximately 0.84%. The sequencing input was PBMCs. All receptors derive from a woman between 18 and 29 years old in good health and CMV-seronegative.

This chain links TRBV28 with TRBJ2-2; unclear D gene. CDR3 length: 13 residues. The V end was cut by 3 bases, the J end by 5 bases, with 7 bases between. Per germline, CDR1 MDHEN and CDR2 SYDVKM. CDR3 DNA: TGTGCCAGCAGTTTCGGGTCTACCGGGGAGCTGTTTTTT. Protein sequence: CASSFGSTGELFF.

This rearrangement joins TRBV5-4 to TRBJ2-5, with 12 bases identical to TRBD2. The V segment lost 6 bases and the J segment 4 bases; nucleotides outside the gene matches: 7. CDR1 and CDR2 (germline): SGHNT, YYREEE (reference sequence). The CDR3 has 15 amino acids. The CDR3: CASNKEGLAGETQYF. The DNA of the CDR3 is TGTGCCAGCAACAAAGAGGGACTAGCGGGAGAGACCCAGTACTTC. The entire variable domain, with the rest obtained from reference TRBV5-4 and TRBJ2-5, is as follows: ETGVTQSPTHLIKTRGQQVTLRCSSQSGHNTVSWYQQALGQGPQFIFQYYREEENGRGNFPPRFSGLQFPNYSSELNVNALELDDSALYLCASNKEGLAGETQYFGPGTRLLVL.

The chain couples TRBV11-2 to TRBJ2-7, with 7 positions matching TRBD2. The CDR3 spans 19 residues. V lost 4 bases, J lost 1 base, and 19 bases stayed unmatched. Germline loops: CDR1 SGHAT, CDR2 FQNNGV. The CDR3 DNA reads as TGTGCCAGCAGCTCGCGTGGGGGTGCGGGAGATCTTGCGTCCTACGAGCAGTACTTC. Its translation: CASSSRGGAGDLASYEQYF.